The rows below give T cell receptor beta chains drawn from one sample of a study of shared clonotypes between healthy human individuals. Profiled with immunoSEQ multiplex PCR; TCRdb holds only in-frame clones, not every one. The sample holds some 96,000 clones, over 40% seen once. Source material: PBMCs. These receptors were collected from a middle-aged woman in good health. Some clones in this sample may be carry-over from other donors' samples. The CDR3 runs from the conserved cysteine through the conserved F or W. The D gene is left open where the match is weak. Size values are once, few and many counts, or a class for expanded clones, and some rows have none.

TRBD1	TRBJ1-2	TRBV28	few	CASRPTGEATNYGYTF	TGTGCCAGCAGACCCACAGGGGAAGCGACTAACTATGGCTACACCTTC
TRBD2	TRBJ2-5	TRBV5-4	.	CASSPRTSGGQETQYF	TGTGCCAGCAGCCCAAGGACTAGCGGAGGACAAGAGACCCAGTACTTC
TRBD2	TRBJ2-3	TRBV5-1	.	CASSLTSGTDTQYF	TGCGCCAGCAGCTTGACTAGCGGCACAGATACGCAGTATTTT
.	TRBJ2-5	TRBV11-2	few	CASSYRDNKGETQYF	TGTGCCAGCAGCTACCGGGACAATAAAGGAGAGACCCAGTACTTC
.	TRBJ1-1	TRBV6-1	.	CASSDSGESTGAFF	TGTGCCAGCAGTGACTCGGGGGAGTCGACTGGAGCTTTCTTT
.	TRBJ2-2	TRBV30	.	CAWRDSDSHTGELFF	TGTGCCTGGAGGGATTCGGACTCCCACACCGGGGAGCTGTTTTTT
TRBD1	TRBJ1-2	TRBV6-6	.	CASSRDRAYGYTF	TGTGCCAGCAGTCGCGACAGGGCCTATGGCTACACCTTC
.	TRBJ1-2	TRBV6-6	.	CASSPWEGDVNGYTF	TGTGCCAGCAGTCCGTGGGAGGGCGACGTTAATGGCTACACCTTC
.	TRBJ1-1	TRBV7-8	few	CASSRRVENTEAFF	TGTGCCAGCAGCCGACGGGTGGAGAACACTGAAGCTTTCTTT
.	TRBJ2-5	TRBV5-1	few	CASSFRGQETQYF	TGCGCCAGCAGCTTTAGGGGCCAAGAGACCCAGTACTTC
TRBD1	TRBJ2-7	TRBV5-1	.	CASSLDRGQGEQYF	TGCGCCAGCAGCTTGGACAGGGGGCAGGGGGAGCAGTACTTC
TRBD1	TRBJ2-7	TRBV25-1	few	CASRGQGDTTKQYF	TGTGCCAGCAGGGGACAGGGGGACACTACGAAGCAGTACTTC
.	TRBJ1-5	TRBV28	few	CASSLQDRSNQPQHF	TGTGCCAGCAGTTTACAAGACAGGTCCAATCAGCCCCAGCATTTT
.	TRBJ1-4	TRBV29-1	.	CSVEDRVRTGEKLFF	TGCAGCGTTGAAGACCGCGTCCGTACGGGGGAAAAACTGTTTTTT
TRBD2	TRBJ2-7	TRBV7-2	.	CASSPRAGVGRLYF	TGTGCCAGCAGCCCCCGAGCGGGAGTCGGTAGACTGTACTTC
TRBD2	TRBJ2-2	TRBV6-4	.	CASSYSGPSGDPTGELFF	TGTGCCAGCAGTTACTCTGGTCCTAGCGGGGACCCCACCGGGGAGCTGTTTTTT
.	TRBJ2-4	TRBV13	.	CASSKGAKNIQYF	TGTGCCAGCAGCAAGGGGGCCAAAAACATTCAGTACTTC
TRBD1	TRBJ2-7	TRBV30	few	CAWTRGQGYEQYF	TGTGCCTGGACCCGGGGACAGGGCTACGAGCAGTACTTC
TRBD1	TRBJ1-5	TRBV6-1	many	CASSGKTGRQPQHF	TGTGCCAGCAGTGGAAAGACAGGGAGGCAGCCCCAGCATTTT
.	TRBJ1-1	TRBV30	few	CAWSESWAAEAFF	TGTGCCTGGAGTGAGTCCTGGGCCGCTGAAGCTTTCTTT
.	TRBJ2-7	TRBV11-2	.	CASSLNFREHEQYF	TGTGCCAGCAGCTTAAACTTCAGAGAGCACGAGCAGTACTTC
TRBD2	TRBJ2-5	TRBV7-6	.	CASSYGAGARETQYF	TGTGCCAGCAGCTACGGCGCGGGAGCAAGAGAGACCCAGTACTTC
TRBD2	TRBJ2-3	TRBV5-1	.	CASSLAGTNPSTDTQYF	TGCGCCAGCAGCTTAGCGGGAACAAATCCTAGCACAGATACGCAGTATTTT
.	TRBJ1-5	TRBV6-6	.	CASSYAGSNQPQHF	TGTGCCAGCAGTTATGCGGGTAGCAATCAGCCCCAGCATTTT
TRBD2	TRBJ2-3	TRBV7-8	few	CASRKGQTSGSDTQYF	TGTGCCAGCAGAAAGGGGCAGACTAGCGGGAGCGATACGCAGTATTTT
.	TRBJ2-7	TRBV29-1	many	CSVTQGYEQYF	TGCAGCGTAACCCAGGGCTACGAGCAGTACTTC
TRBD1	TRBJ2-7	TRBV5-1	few	CASSLGQGADEQYF	TGCGCCAGCAGCTTGGGACAGGGGGCTGACGAGCAGTACTTC
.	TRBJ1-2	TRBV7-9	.	CASSLGAGVTEGYTF	TGTGCCAGCAGCTTAGGGGCAGGGGTGACGGAAGGCTACACCTTC
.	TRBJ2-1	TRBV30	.	CAWSDGSSYNEQFF	TGTGCCTGGAGTGACGGGAGCTCCTACAATGAGCAGTTCTTC
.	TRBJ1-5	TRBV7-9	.	CASSLWGDQPQHF	TGTGCCAGCAGCTTATGGGGTGATCAGCCCCAGCATTTT
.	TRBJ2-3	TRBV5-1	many	CASSLGRNTGTDTQYF	TGCGCCAGCAGCCTCGGACGGAATACTGGCACAGATACGCAGTATTTT
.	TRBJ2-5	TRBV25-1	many	CASSDPGDQERETQYF	TGTGCCAGCAGTGATCCAGGGGACCAGGAAAGAGAGACCCAGTACTTC
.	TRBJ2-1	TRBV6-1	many	CASSEAGEAYNEQFF	TGTGCCAGCAGTGAAGCGGGAGAGGCCTACAATGAGCAGTTCTTC
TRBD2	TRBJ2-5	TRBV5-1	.	CASSPIAGGRETQYF	TGCGCCAGCAGCCCGATAGCGGGAGGTAGGGAGACCCAGTACTTC
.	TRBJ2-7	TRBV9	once	CASSEGSPYEQYF	TGTGCCAGCAGCGAAGGAAGTCCCTACGAGCAGTACTTC
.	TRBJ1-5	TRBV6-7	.	CASSRQTDSNQPQHF	TGTGCCAGCAGTAGACAGACCGATAGCAATCAGCCCCAGCATTTT
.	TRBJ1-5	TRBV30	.	CAWSHLQGGSQPQHF	TGTGCCTGGAGCCACTTACAGGGCGGGAGTCAGCCCCAGCATTTT
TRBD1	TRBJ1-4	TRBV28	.	CASSSPGTGGEKLFF	TGTGCCAGCAGTTCTCCCGGGACAGGTGGAGAAAAACTGTTTTTT
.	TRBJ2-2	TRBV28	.	CASTDTGELFF	TGTGCCAGCACCGACACCGGGGAGCTGTTTTTT
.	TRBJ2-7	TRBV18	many	CASSPETYEQYF	TGTGCCAGCTCACCCGAAACCTACGAGCAGTACTTC
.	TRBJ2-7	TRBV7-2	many	CASSFAAPYEQYF	TGTGCCAGCAGCTTTGCGGCTCCCTACGAGCAGTACTTC
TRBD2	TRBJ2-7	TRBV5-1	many	CASSSSGGRYEQYF	TGCGCCAGCAGCTCGTCGGGGGGGCGCTACGAGCAGTACTTC
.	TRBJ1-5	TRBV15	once	CATSRDLGLSNQPQHF	TGTGCCACCAGCAGAGATCTCGGTCTTAGCAATCAGCCCCAGCATTTT
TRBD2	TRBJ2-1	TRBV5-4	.	CASSLGLAGERDEQFF	TGTGCCAGCAGCTTGGGGCTAGCGGGAGAGAGGGATGAGCAGTTCTTC
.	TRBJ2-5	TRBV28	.	CASSRFPQETQYF	TGTGCCAGCAGCCGCTTCCCCCAAGAGACCCAGTACTTC
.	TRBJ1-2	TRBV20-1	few	CSATGPDGYTF	TGCAGTGCTACCGGGCCAGACGGCTACACCTTC
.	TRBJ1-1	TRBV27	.	CASSRLGRRPTEAFF	TGTGCCAGCAGTCGGCTGGGACGAAGACCCACTGAAGCTTTCTTT
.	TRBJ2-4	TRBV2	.	CASSEWRLSRENIQYF	TGTGCCAGCAGTGAATGGCGACTGTCTCGGGAAAACATTCAGTACTTC
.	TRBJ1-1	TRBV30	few	CAWRTGHTAFF	TGTGCCTGGAGGACGGGACACACGGCTTTCTTT
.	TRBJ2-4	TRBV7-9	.	CASSLALGNIQYF	TGTGCCAGCAGCTTAGCGTTGGGAAACATTCAGTACTTC
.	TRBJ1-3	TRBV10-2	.	CASSELRGNTIYF	TGCGCCAGCAGTGAGTTGCGCGGAAACACCATATATTTT
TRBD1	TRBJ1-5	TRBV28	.	CASRDRDQPQHF	TGTGCCAGCAGAGACAGGGATCAGCCCCAGCATTTT
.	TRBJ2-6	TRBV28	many	CASSPMGSDVANVLTF	TGTGCCAGCAGCCCAATGGGGTCGGATGTGGCCAACGTCCTGACTTTC